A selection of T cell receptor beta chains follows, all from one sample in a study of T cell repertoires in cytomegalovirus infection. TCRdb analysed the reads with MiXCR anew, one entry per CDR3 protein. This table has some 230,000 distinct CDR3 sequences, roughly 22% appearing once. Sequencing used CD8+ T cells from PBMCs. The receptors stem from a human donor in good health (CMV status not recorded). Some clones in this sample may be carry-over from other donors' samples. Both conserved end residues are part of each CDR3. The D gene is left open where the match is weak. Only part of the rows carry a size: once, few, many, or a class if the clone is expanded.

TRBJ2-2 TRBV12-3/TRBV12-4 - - CASSSLTNTGELFF TGTGCCAGCAGTTCCCTTACGAACACCGGGGAGCTGTTTTTT
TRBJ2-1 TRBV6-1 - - CASTQSNEQFF TGTGCCAGCACACAGTCCAATGAGCAGTTCTTC
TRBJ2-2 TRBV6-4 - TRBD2 CASPGGGDTGELFF TGTGCCAGCCCGGGGGGGGGTGACACCGGGGAGCTGTTTTTT
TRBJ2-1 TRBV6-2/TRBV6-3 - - CASRSPVRLESEQFF TGTGCCAGCAGGAGCCCCGTGAGACTAGAGAGTGAGCAGTTCTTC
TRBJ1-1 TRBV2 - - CATRSGAEAFF TGTGCCACCCGCTCAGGGGCTGAAGCTTTCTTT
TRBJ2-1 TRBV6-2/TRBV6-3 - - CASSYGSGGSSYNEQFF TGTGCCAGCAGTTACGGGTCGGGGGGCAGCTCCTACAATGAGCAGTTCTTC
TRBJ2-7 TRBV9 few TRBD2 CASSVVPGGPYEQYF TGTGCCAGCAGCGTAGTCCCGGGGGGGCCGTACGAGCAGTACTTC
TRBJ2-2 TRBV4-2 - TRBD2 CASSPTGGGAYTNTGELFF TGTGCCAGCAGCCCTACTGGCGGGGGGGCCTACACGAACACCGGGGAGCTGTTTTTT
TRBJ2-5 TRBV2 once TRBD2 CASIAGASGGGETQYF TGTGCCAGCATCGCGGGGGCTAGCGGGGGGGGAGAGACCCAGTACTTC
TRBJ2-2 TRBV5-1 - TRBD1 CASSPGWDRVNTGELFF TGCGCCAGCAGCCCCGGGTGGGACAGGGTGAACACCGGGGAGCTGTTTTTT
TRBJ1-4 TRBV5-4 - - CASSLVPVEKLFF TGTGCCAGCAGCTTGGTGCCGGTTGAAAAACTGTTTTTT
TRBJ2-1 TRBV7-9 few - CASSSNFGLRGNEQFF TGTGCCAGCAGCTCCAATTTCGGGCTTAGAGGGAATGAGCAGTTCTTC
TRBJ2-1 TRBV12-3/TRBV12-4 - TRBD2 CASTYGPGGTGEQFF TGTGCCAGCACCTACGGGCCGGGAGGGACGGGTGAGCAGTTCTTC
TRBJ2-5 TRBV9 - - CASSVGASGETQYF TGTGCCAGCAGCGTAGGGGCGTCTGGGGAGACCCAGTACTTC
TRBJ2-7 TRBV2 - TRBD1 CASSRGQGGLYEQYF TGTGCCAGCAGTCGTGGACAGGGAGGCCTCTACGAGCAGTACTTC
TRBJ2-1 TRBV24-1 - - CATGTVGYNEQFF TGTGCCACCGGGACGGTGGGATACAATGAGCAGTTCTTC
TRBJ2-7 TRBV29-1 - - CSVEGVYEQYF TGCAGCGTTGAGGGGGTCTACGAGCAGTACTTC
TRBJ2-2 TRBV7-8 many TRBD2 CASSYQRGGRNGELFF TGTGCCAGCAGCTACCAGCGGGGGGGCCGAAACGGGGAGCTGTTTTTT
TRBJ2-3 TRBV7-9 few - CASSPYRAPSTDTQYF TGTGCCAGCAGCCCCTACAGGGCCCCGAGCACAGATACGCAGTATTTT
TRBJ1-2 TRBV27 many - CASSFSRGSNYGYTF TGTGCCAGCAGTTTTTCCAGGGGATCGAACTATGGCTACACCTTC
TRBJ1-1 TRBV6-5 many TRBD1 CASSYSLGQVDTEAFF TGTGCCAGCAGTTACTCGCTGGGACAGGTCGACACTGAAGCTTTCTTT
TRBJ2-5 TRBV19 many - CASNEGGLETQYF TGTGCCAGTAACGAGGGGGGGCTGGAGACCCAGTACTTC
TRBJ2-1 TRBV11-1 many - CASSFSGDEQFF TGTGCCAGCAGCTTCTCGGGGGATGAGCAGTTCTTC
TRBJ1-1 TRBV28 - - CASSFLLAGGAFF TGTGCCAGCAGTTTCCTCTTGGCCGGGGGAGCTTTCTTT
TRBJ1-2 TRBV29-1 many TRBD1 CSVEQGENNYGYTF TGCAGCGTTGAACAGGGGGAAAATAACTATGGCTACACCTTC
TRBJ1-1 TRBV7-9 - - CASSLGQEYEAFF TGTGCCAGCAGCTTAGGACAGGAATATGAAGCTTTCTTT
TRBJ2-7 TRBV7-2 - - CASSQGTFSYEQYF TGTGCCAGCAGCCAAGGGACGTTCTCCTACGAGCAGTACTTC
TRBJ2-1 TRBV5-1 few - CASSYPGGPYNEQFF TGCGCCAGCAGTTACCCCGGGGGCCCTTACAATGAGCAGTTCTTC
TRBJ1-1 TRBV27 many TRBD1 CASSHRGQGSLTEAFF TGTGCCAGCAGTCACCGTGGACAGGGAAGTTTGACTGAAGCTTTCTTT
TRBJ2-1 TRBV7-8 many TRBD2 CASSQDYGAAGGGDRYNEQFF TGTGCCAGCAGCCAAGATTACGGAGCAGCGGGAGGCGGGGACCGCTACAATGAGCAGTTCTTC
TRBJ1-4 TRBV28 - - CASSIGSGTFNEKLFF TGTGCCAGCAGTATAGGGTCGGGAACTTTTAATGAAAAACTGTTTTTT
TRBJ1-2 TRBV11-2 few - CASSLENRANYGYTF TGTGCCAGCAGCTTAGAGAACAGGGCGAACTATGGCTACACCTTC
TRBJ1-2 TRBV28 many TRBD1 CASSLSLGQSEHYGYTF TGTGCCAGCAGTTTATCCCTGGGACAGTCAGAACACTATGGCTACACCTTC
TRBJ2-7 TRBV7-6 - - CSSSLAPAGYEQYF TGTTCCAGCAGCTTAGCACCGGCAGGCTACGAGCAGTACTTC
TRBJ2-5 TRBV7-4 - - CASSAFRTETQYF TGTGCCAGCAGCGCCTTTCGTACTGAGACCCAGTACTTC
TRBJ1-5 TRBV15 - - CATSLQNQPQHF TGTGCCACCAGCTTACAGAATCAGCCCCAGCATTTT
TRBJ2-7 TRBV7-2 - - CASSPFGGGYEQYF TGTGCCAGCAGCCCCTTCGGGGGTGGCTACGAGCAGTACTTC
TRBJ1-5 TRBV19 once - CASSISGNQPQHF TGTGCCAGTAGTATAAGTGGAAATCAGCCCCAGCATTTT
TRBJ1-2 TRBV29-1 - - CSVEAGGYGYTF TGCAGCGTTGAAGCTGGCGGCTATGGCTACACCTTC
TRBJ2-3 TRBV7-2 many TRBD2 CASSPLAADYTDTQYF TGTGCCAGCAGTCCGCTAGCGGCGGATTACACAGATACGCAGTATTTT
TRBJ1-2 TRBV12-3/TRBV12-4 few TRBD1 CASSSDRDYGYTF TGTGCCAGCAGTTCGGACAGGGACTATGGCTACACCTTC
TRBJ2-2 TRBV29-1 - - CSVVLPPSGELFF TGCAGCGTTGTTTTACCGCCCAGCGGGGAGCTGTTTTTT
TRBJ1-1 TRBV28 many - CASSLGTGRDTEAFF TGTGCCAGCAGTTTAGGGACTGGTAGGGACACTGAAGCTTTCTTT
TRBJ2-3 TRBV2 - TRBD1 CASSEGASSTDTQYF TGTGCCAGCAGCGAGGGGGCATCTAGCACAGATACGCAGTATTTT
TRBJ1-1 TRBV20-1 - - CSASAGGDGTEAFF TGCAGTGCTAGTGCCGGGGGCGATGGCACTGAAGCTTTCTTT